This entry concerns a single TCR beta chain. The target antigen is unknown. Newly diagnosed patients aged 18 to 65 had hyperthyroidism of under 2 months' duration. Extraction of PBMCs used roughly 9.6 ml of fresh peripheral blood. This record belongs to a study of T cells in Graves' hyperthyroidism and ophthalmopathy. Across the study: Peripheral blood draws took place at initial diagnosis, ahead of any treatment. Findings and caveats of the study: The model made its ophthalmopathy prediction, and onset followed a median about 5.9 months later.

The CDR3 covers 16 residues. The germline V and J ends were trimmed by 2 bases and 6 bases, with 17 bases remaining between them. CDR1 is KGHDR, CDR2 SFDVKD, per germline. Regions amplified from RNA transcripts were the TCR beta CDR3 regions. HTBI primers were the set used in a first-round RT-PCR of the TCR CDR3. TCRdb reanalysed the multiplex PCR reads using MiXCR and keeps one entry per CDR3 protein. The sample lists 600,000 to 900,000 distinct CDR3 sequences; 16% were seen once. The receptor comes from a man aged 18 to 29 with Graves' hyperthyroidism. The chain carries TRBV24-1 and TRBJ2-3; a weak D match, TRBD2 (6 bases). Source material: blood. This chain's CDR3 is CATSDSTGSPGDTQYF. The CDR3 bases are TGTGCCACCAGTGATTCGACCGGGAGCCCCGGGGATACGCAGTATTTT.